This record covers a single T cell receptor beta chain. This table comes from immunoSEQ multiplex PCR, and its TCRdb copy is limited to in-frame clones, with some not included. The table shows 46,000 or so clones, with 75% to 90% occurring only once. The data belong to a study of blood T cell repertoires in COVID-19. Study-wide context: The United States, Italy and Spain supplied acute and convalescent COVID-19 samples.

Germline CDR1 and CDR2: KGHSH and LQKENI. CDR3 size: 13 residues. The junction had 1 base not matched to a gene; V was cut back by 3 bases and J by 3 bases. The genes are TRBV18 and TRBJ1-1, with TRBD1 matching over 7 bases. This TCR was sampled from a man between 45 and 60 years old with acute or convalescent COVID-19. The sequenced material came from peripheral blood. CDR3 sequence reads: CASSPTGDTEAFF. The DNA of the CDR3 is TGTGCCAGCTCACCCACAGGGGACACTGAAGCTTTCTTT.